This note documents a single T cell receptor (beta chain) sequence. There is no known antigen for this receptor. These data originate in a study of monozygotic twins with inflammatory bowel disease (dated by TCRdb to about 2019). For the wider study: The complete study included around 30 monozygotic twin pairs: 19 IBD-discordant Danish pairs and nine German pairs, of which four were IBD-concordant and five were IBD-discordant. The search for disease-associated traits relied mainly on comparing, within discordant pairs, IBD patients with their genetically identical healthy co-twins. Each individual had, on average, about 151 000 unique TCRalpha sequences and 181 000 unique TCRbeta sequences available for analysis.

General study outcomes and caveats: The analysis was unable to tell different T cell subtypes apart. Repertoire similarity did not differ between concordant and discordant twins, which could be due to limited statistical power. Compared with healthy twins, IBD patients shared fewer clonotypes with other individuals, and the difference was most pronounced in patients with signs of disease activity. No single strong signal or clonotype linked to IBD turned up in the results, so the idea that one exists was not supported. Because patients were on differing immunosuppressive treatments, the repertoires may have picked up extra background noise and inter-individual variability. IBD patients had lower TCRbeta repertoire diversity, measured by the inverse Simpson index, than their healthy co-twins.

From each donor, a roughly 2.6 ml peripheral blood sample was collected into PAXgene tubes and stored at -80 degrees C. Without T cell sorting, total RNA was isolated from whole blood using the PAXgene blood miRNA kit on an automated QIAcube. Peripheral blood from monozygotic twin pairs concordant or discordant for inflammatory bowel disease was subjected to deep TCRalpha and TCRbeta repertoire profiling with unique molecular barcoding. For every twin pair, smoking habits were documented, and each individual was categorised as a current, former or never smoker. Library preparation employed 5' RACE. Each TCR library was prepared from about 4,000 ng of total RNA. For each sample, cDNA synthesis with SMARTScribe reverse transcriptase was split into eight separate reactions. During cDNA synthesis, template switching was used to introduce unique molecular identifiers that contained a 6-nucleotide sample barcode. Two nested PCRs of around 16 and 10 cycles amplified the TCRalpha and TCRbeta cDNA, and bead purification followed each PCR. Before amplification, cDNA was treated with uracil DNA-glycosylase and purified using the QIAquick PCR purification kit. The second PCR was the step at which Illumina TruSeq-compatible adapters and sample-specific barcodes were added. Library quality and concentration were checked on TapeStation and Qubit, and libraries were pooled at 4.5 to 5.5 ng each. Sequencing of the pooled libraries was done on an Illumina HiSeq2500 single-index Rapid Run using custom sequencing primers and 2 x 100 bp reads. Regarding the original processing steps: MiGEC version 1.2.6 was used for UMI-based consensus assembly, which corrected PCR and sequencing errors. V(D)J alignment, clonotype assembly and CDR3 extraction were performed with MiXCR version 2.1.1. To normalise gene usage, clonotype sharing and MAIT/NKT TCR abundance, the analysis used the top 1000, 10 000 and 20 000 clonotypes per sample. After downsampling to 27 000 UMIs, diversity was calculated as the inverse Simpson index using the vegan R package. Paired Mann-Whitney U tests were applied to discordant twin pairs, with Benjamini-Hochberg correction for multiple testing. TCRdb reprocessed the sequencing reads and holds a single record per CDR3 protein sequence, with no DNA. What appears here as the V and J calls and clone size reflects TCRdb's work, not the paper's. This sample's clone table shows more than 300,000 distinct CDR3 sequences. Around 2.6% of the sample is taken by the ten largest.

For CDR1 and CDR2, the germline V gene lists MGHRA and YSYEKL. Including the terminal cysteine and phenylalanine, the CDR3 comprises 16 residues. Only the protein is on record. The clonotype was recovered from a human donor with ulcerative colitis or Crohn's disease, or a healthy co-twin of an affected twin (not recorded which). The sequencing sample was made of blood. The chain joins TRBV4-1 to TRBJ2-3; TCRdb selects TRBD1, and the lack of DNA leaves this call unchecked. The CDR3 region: CASSQDPGPGGYAQYF.